Below, 9 T cell receptor beta chains from the same sample are listed, as sequenced in a study of T-cell memory formation after mild COVID-19. TCRdb itself ran the 5' RACE reads through MiXCR, one entry per CDR3 protein. The sample shows some 86,000 distinct CDR3 sequences, more than 20% of them seen only once. Sequenced material: PBMCs or a T cell subset sorted from them (not recorded which). The receptors were sampled from a young man who had mild COVID-19 (a few samples of this study predate the infection). Cell type and time point are not known.

The rearrangement links TRBV4-1 to TRBJ1-1, with TRBD1 matching over 9 bases. Germline CDR1 and CDR2: MGHRA and YSYEKL. The V segment lost 1 base and the J segment 3 bases; nucleotides outside the gene matches: 3. This CDR3 is built from 15 residues. This chain's CDR3 is CASSQVGQGHTEAFF. As DNA, the CDR3 is TGCGCCAGCAGCCAAGTGGGACAGGGCCACACTGAAGCTTTCTTT.

This clonotype was found a few times. V gene TRBV12-3 or TRBV12-4 combines with J gene TRBJ1-4, with D tentatively TRBD1 (5 bases). This CDR3 is 15 amino acids long. V lost 8 bases, J lost 7 bases, and 20 bases lay in between. The CDR3 coding sequence is TGTGCCAGCGGGGATGGACAACCCGGGGTTGAAAAACTGTTTTTT. It is translated as CASGDGQPGVEKLFF.

This chain joins TRBV11-2 and TRBJ1-1; 8 bases agree with TRBD1. The CDR3 covers 16 residues. The junction had 12 bases not matched to a gene; V was cut back by 5 bases and J by 4 bases. Germline CDR1 and CDR2: SGHAT and FQNNGV. CDR3 loop: CASSPYPGQVRTEAFF. The CDR3 nucleotides read TGTGCCAGCAGCCCATACCCGGGACAGGTTCGCACTGAAGCTTTCTTT. The full variable domain, rest sourced from reference TRBV11-2 and TRBJ1-1, is EAGVAQSPRYKIIEKRQSVAFWCNPISGHATLYWYQQILGQGPKLLIQFQNNGVVDDSQLPKDRFSAERLKGVDSTLKIQPAKLEDSAVYLCASSPYPGQVRTEAFFGQGTRLTVV.

V is TRBV11-2 and J is TRBJ2-3, with TRBD2 matching over 15 bases. With 3 bases clipped from V and 11 bases from J, the junction kept 6 bases outside the gene matches. CDR3 length equals 15 residues. Germline V gene data show CDR1 as SGHAT and CDR2 as FQNNGV. Here the CDR3 reads CASSFGLAGGPEQYF. Here the CDR3 DNA reads TGTGCCAGCAGCTTCGGACTAGCGGGGGGGCCTGAGCAGTATTTT.

The chain uses TRBV7-9 and TRBJ1-2; D call uncertain. V lost 1 base to trimming and J lost 3 bases, with 9 bases between them. The CDR3 contains 14 residues. The germline gives CDR1 SEHNR, CDR2 FQNEAQ (reference sequence). The CDR3 DNA reads as TGTGCCAGCAGCTTAGGGGCAGATCACTATGGCTACACCTTC. Its protein is CASSLGADHYGYTF.

V is TRBV6-5 and J is TRBJ1-4; D uncertain. CDR1 is MNHEY and CDR2 is SVGAGI in the germline V gene. The CDR3 runs to 12 residues. V was cut by 6 bases and J by 4 bases, with 6 bases left in between. CDR3 protein: CASRENNEKLFF. CDR3 in DNA: TGTGCCAGCAGGGAGAATAATGAAAAACTGTTTTTT.

This clonotype occurred a few times. The chain is built from TRBV7-9 and TRBJ2-3, with 8 bases aligning to TRBD2. Looked up from germline, CDR1 is SEHNR and CDR2 is FQNEAQ (reference sequence). The CDR3 totals 16 residues. V trimming: 2 bases; J trimming: 2 bases; junction bases outside the gene matches: 6. Here the CDR3 DNA reads TGTGCCAGCAGCTTAATCCTAGCGGGCCTCACAGATACGCAGTATTTT. It specifies CASSLILAGLTDTQYF.

The chain links TRBV6-5 to TRBJ1-4; D is undetermined. Trimming took 2 bases from V and 10 from J, leaving 8 bases between them. The germline CDR1 and CDR2 sequences are MNHEY and SVGAGI. This CDR3 contains 12 residues. CDR3 sequence reads: CASSYLLGKLFF. DNA of the CDR3: TGTGCCAGCAGTTACCTTCTGGGAAAACTGTTTTTT.

This clonotype was counted ten times or more. This chain links TRBV7-8 with TRBJ2-5; 8 bases agree with TRBD1. This CDR3 region has 13 residues. Germline assignment: CDR1 SGHVS and CDR2 FQNEAQ. Unmatched junction bases numbered 3, after V lost 3 bases and J lost 6 bases. CDR3 loop: CASSFGQGKTQYF. The DNA of the CDR3 is TGTGCCAGCAGCTTTGGACAGGGAAAGACCCAGTACTTC.